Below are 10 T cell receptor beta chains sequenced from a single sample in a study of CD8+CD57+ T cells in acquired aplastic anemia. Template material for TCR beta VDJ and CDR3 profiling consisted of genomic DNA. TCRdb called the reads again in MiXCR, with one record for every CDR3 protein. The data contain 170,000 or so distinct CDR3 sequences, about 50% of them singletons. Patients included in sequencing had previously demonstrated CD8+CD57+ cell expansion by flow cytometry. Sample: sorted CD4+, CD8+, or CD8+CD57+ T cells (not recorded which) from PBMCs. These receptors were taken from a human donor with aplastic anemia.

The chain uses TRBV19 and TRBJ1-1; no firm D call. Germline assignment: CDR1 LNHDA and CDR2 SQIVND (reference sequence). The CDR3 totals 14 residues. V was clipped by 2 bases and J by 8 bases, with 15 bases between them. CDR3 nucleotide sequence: TGTGCCAGTAGTATACATCATCAAGGGAAAGAAGCTTTCTTT. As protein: CASSIHHQGKEAFF.

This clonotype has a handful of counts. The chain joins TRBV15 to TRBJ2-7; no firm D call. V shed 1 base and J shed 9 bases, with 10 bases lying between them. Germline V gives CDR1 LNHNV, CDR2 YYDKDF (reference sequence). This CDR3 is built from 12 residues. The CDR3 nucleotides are TGTGCCACCAGCAGAGTAGACTCGCTGCAGTACTTC. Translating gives CATSRVDSLQYF.

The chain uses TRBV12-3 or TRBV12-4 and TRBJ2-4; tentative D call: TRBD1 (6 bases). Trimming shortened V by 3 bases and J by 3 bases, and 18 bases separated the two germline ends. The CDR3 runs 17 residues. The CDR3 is CASSFAYYRDGKNIQYF. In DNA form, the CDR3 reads TGTGCCAGCAGTTTCGCGTACTACAGGGATGGCAAAAACATTCAGTACTTC.

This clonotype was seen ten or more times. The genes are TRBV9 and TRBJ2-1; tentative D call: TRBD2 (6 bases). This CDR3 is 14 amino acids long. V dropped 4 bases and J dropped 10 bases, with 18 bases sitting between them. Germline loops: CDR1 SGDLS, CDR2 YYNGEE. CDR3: CASSTPGAEGEQFF. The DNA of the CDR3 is TGTGCCAGCAGCACCCCGGGAGCTGAAGGCGAGCAGTTCTTC. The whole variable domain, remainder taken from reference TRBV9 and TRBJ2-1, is DSGVTQTPKHLITATGQRVTLRCSPRSGDLSVYWYQQSLDQGLQFLIQYYNGEERAKGNILERFSAQQFPDLHSELNLSSLELGDSALYFCASSTPGAEGEQFFGPGTRLTVL.

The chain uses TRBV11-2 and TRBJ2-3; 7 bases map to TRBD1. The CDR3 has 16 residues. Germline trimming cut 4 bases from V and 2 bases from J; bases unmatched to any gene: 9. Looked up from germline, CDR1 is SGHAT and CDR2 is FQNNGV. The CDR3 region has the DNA TGTGCCAGCAGCTCATCCGGGACAGTGATCACAGATACGCAGTATTTT. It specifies CASSSSGTVITDTQYF.

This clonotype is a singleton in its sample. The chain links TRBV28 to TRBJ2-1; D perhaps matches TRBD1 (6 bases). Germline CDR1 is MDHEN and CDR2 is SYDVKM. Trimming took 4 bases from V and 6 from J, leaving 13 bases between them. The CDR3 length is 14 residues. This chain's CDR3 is CASSSIQGPNEQFF. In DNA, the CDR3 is TGTGCCAGCAGTTCAATACAGGGTCCCAATGAGCAGTTCTTC.

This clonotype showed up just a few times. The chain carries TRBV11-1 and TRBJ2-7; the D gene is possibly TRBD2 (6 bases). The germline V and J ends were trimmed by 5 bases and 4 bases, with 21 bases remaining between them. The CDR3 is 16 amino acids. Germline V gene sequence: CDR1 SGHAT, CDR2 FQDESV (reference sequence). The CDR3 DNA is TGTGCCAGCAGCATGCCAAGGGGACTTAGCGAGTACGAGCAGTACTTC. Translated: CASSMPRGLSEYEQYF. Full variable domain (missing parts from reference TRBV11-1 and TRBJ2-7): EAEVAQSPRYKITEKSQAVAFWCDPISGHATLYWYRQILGQGPELLVQFQDESVVDDSQLPKDRFSAERLKGVDSTLKIQPAELGDSAMYLCASSMPRGLSEYEQYFGPGTRLTVT.

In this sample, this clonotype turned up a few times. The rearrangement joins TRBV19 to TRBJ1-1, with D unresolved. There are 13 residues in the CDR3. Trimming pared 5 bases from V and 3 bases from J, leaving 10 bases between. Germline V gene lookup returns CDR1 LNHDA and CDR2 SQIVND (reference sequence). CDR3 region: CASSAGWYTEAFF. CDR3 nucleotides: TGTGCCAGTAGTGCCGGGTGGTACACTGAAGCTTTCTTT.

The CDR3 DNA follows: TGTGCCAGCAGCTCTACCGGGACAGGGCACTCCTACGAGCAGTACTTC. Its protein is CASSSTGTGHSYEQYF. The V call is TRBV5-6, the J call TRBJ2-7; 9 bases agree with TRBD1. The CDR3 is 16 amino acids. CDR1 SGHDT and CDR2 YYEEEE come from the germline V gene. With 3 bases clipped from V and 0 bases from J, the junction kept 7 bases outside the gene matches.

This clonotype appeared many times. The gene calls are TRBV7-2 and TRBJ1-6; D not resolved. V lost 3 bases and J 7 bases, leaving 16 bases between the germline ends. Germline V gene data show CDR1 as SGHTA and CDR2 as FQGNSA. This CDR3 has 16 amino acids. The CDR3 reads CASSFAGEGYNSPLHF. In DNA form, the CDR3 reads TGTGCCAGCAGCTTCGCCGGGGAGGGTTACAATTCACCCCTCCACTTT.